This T cell receptor beta chain was obtained from a study of early T cells in non-severe SARS-CoV-2 infection. V gave up 0 bases and J gave up 0 bases, with 15 bases separating them. The CDR3 is 18 residues long. From germline, CDR1 is DFQATT and CDR2 SNEGSKA (reference sequence). This clonotype was seen many times. TCRdb recomputed calls from the 5' RACE reads with MiXCR, one row per CDR3 protein. The repertoire has 25,000 to 35,000 distinct CDR3 sequences, roughly 6% of them found once; the top ten carry 5% to 6.5%. This receptor was taken from an adult who was a healthcare worker with PCR-confirmed SARS-CoV-2 infection or an uninfected control (not recorded which). The rearrangement links TRBV20-1 to TRBJ1-6, with D possibly being TRBD1 (6 bases). The sample taken for sequencing was whole blood. The CDR3 DNA is TGCAGTGCTAGAGATGTGGCAGGGGAAAGCTCCTATAATTCACCCCTCCACTTT. Residues: CSARDVAGESSYNSPLHF.